Shown below are 31 T cell receptor beta chains from a single sample sequenced in a study of shared clonotypes between healthy human individuals. The method was immunoSEQ multiplex PCR; TCRdb's version includes in-frame clones alone and lacks a portion of them. The sample has about 1 million clones, about 75% seen once; the top ten hold over 1.3%. The sequencing sample was made of memory CD4+ T cells sorted from blood. Described subset: CD45RA-negative fraction. These receptors all come from a man aged 18 to 29 in good health.

This sequence joins TRBV4-3 and TRBJ1-2, with 7 bases matching TRBD1. The trim removed 5 bases at V and 6 bases at J, leaving 18 bases unmatched. Germline-derived CDR1 and CDR2 are LGHNA and YSLEER. This CDR3 region has 17 residues. For the CDR3, the DNA is TGCGCCAGCAGCTCCGGGGACAGTGTCGGCATAGGGCATGGCTACACCTTC. This encodes CASSSGDSVGIGHGYTF.

V and J are TRBV10-1 and TRBJ2-7; D perhaps matches TRBD1 (6 bases). There are 14 residues in the CDR3. Germline CDR1 WNHNN, CDR2 SYGVQD (reference sequence). Trimming pared 4 bases from V and 5 bases from J, leaving 15 bases between. CDR3 region: CASSASQGAHEQYF. DNA for the CDR3: TGCGCCAGCAGTGCTTCACAGGGAGCCCACGAGCAGTACTTC.

The table lists this clone with a count of one. The chain employs TRBV6-1 and TRBJ2-3, with D tentatively TRBD1 or TRBD2 (5 bases each). V was clipped by 0 bases and J by 3 bases, with 13 bases between them. Germline V gives CDR1 MNHNS, CDR2 SASEGT. The CDR3 runs to 16 residues. The CDR3 reads CASSEAPGEGTDTQYF. CDR3 coding DNA: TGTGCCAGCAGTGAAGCGCCTGGAGAGGGGACAGATACGCAGTATTTT.

The chain links TRBV15 to TRBJ2-1; TRBD2 matches at 7 bases. V shed 4 bases, J shed 7 bases, and the junction held 7 bases outside the gene matches. The CDR3 contains 14 residues. Germline V gives CDR1 LNHNV, CDR2 YYDKDF (reference sequence). CDR3 residues: CATSTGLVGNEQFF. In DNA, the CDR3 is TGTGCCACCAGCACTGGACTAGTTGGTAATGAGCAGTTCTTC.

Remarks on this clone: A far larger clone is off by one base, so a read error is likely. At the DNA level, this CDR3 is encoded by other sequences in the same sample as well. This chain links TRBV11-3 with TRBJ2-7; D is possibly TRBD1 (6 bases). Germline loops: CDR1 SGHNT, CDR2 YENEEA. This CDR3 spans 12 amino acids. V lost 0 bases, J lost 6 bases, and 6 bases lay in between. The DNA for the CDR3 is TGTGCCAGCAGCTTAGACAGGGGCGAGCAGTACTTC. It translates to CASSLDRGEQYF.

V usage is TRBV6-5 and J usage is TRBJ1-1; D may be TRBD1 (6 bases). Germline lookup yields CDR1 MNHEY and CDR2 SVGAGI. The length of the CDR3 is 13 residues. V was trimmed by 6 bases and J by 5 bases, leaving 13 bases between them. The CDR3 reads CASRRGRRTEAFF. CDR3 coding DNA: TGTGCCAGCAGACGGGGGCGTAGGACTGAAGCTTTCTTT.

V gene TRBV28 combines with J gene TRBJ1-6, with unresolved D. V lost 6 bases, J lost 4 bases, and 10 bases lay in between. CDR1 MDHEN and CDR2 SYDVKM come from the germline V gene. The CDR3 runs 14 residues. In DNA, the CDR3 is TGTGCCAGCAGGCCCCCTAGATATAATTCACCCCTCCACTTT. Translating it yields CASRPPRYNSPLHF.

As concerns this clone: Other nucleotide sequences from this sample produce the same CDR3. The chain joins TRBV5-4 to TRBJ2-3; TRBD2 aligns across 7 bases. Trimming took 4 bases from V and 0 from J; bases not matched to a gene: 5. From germline, CDR1 is SGHNT and CDR2 YYREEE (reference sequence). The CDR3 has 15 amino acids. The CDR3 here is CASSPGGGSTDTQYF. The CDR3, as DNA: TGTGCCAGCAGCCCTGGCGGGGGTAGCACAGATACGCAGTATTTT.

The chain uses TRBV11-2 and TRBJ2-2, with 7 nucleotides matching TRBD2. With V trimmed by 5 bases and J by 6 bases, 12 bases remained unmatched. Germline CDR1 and CDR2: SGHAT and FQNNGV. This CDR3 contains 16 residues. In DNA form, the CDR3 reads TGTGCCAGCAGCCGGCTCGGGACCGCGGGGGCCGGGGAGCTGTTTTTT. Translation gives CASSRLGTAGAGELFF. The variable domain in full, completed from reference TRBV11-2 and TRBJ2-2, reads EAGVAQSPRYKIIEKRQSVAFWCNPISGHATLYWYQQILGQGPKLLIQFQNNGVVDDSQLPKDRFSAERLKGVDSTLKIQPAKLEDSAVYLCASSRLGTAGAGELFFGEGSRLTVL.

This clone has a handful of counts. The rearrangement links TRBV7-9 to TRBJ1-3, with unresolved D. CDR1 and CDR2 (germline): SEHNR, FQNEAQ (reference sequence). This CDR3 contains 14 residues. V was cut by 5 bases and J by 0 bases, with 8 bases left in between. CDR3 in amino acids: CASSRTFSGNTIYF. The CDR3 nucleotides read TGTGCCAGCAGCCGGACCTTCTCTGGAAACACCATATATTTT. Drawing the rest from reference TRBV7-9 and TRBJ1-3, the complete variable domain is DTGVSQNPRHKITKRGQNVTFRCDPISEHNRLYWYRQTLGQGPEFLTYFQNEAQLEKSRLLSDRFSAERPKGSFSTLEIQRTEQGDSAMYLCASSRTFSGNTIYFGEGSWLTVV.

This chain joins TRBV2 and TRBJ1-6, with unresolved D. There are 13 residues in the CDR3. V was trimmed by 3 bases and J by 6 bases, leaving 6 bases between them. Germline V CDR1 and CDR2: SNHLY, FYNNEI. The CDR3 bases are TGTGCCAGCAGTGACGGAAGTAATTCACCCCTCCACTTT. Protein product: CASSDGSNSPLHF.

The chain has TRBV11-2 and TRBJ2-7; D gene unclear. Germline V lookup: CDR1 SGHAT, CDR2 FQNNGV. V lost 3 bases to trimming and J lost 7 bases, with 13 bases between them. The CDR3 has 13 residues. As DNA, the CDR3 is TGTGCCAGCAGCTTTCGGAGTGGGATAGAGCAGTACTTC. Its translation is CASSFRSGIEQYF.

This clone was recorded a few times. The CDR3, as DNA: TGTGCCAGCAGTGGAGGACAGGGGTCCTACAATGAGCAGTTCTTC. Its translation: CASSGGQGSYNEQFF. The chain has TRBV25-1 and TRBJ2-1, with TRBD1 matching over 9 bases. The ends lost 4 bases at V and 1 base at J; junction bases unmatched: 2. CDR1 is MGHDK, CDR2 SYGVNS, per germline. CDR3 length: 15 residues.

The gene calls are TRBV6-6 and TRBJ2-5, with D unresolved. V gave up 3 bases and J gave up 5 bases, with 4 bases separating them. This CDR3 has 11 amino acids. Germline V lookup: CDR1 MNHNY, CDR2 SVGAGI (reference sequence). In DNA, the CDR3 is TGTGCCAGCAGTTATTGGGAGACCCAGTACTTC. Protein product: CASSYWETQYF.

The chain links TRBV7-6 to TRBJ2-7; no reliable D call. Germline V gene sequence: CDR1 SGHVS, CDR2 FNYEAQ. The CDR3 extends over 16 amino acids. Trimming removed 4 bases from V and 3 bases from J, with 19 bases in between. CDR3 nucleotides: TGTGCCAGCAGCTCTAACCCACCACCAGGTAGCTACGAGCAGTACTTC. This gives the protein CASSSNPPPGSYEQYF.

This clone was observed a handful of times. Other DNA sequences of this sample code for an identical CDR3. V is TRBV5-1 and J is TRBJ1-5; D remains ambiguous. V was trimmed by 0 bases and J by 2 bases, leaving 3 bases between them. The CDR3 consists of 13 residues. The germline CDR1 and CDR2 sequences are SGHRS and YFSETQ. The CDR3: CASSLDGNQPQHF. The CDR3 coding sequence is TGCGCCAGCAGCTTGGATGGCAATCAGCCCCAGCATTTT.

The chain uses TRBV6-6 and TRBJ1-2; D uncertain. Germline V gene lookup returns CDR1 MNHNY and CDR2 SVGAGI (reference sequence). CDR3 length: 13 amino acids. Trimming pared 8 bases from V and 7 bases from J, leaving 17 bases between. The CDR3 sequence is CASGYDGRGGYTF. CDR3 nucleotide sequence: TGTGCCAGCGGCTATGACGGACGGGGTGGCTACACCTTC.

Note on this clone: This specimen includes other DNA sequences encoding the same CDR3. V gene TRBV18 combines with J gene TRBJ2-1; D gene uncertain. The CDR3 contains 13 residues. The V gene's germline CDR1 is KGHSH and CDR2 LQKENI. V was shortened by 2 bases and J by 3 bases, with 5 bases between the two germline ends. The CDR3 region has the DNA TGTGCCAGCTCACCAGCAGGCTACAATGAGCAGTTCTTC. It translates to CASSPAGYNEQFF. Full variable domain (outside the CDR3, taken from reference TRBV18 and TRBJ2-1): NAGVMQNPRHLVRRRGQEARLRCSPMKGHSHVYWYRQLPEEGLKFMVYLQKENIIDESGMPKERFSAEFPKEGPSILRIQQVVRGDSAAYFCASSPAGYNEQFFGPGTRLTVL.

The rearrangement links TRBV27 to TRBJ1-4; D remains ambiguous. The CDR3 length is 14 residues. Germline V gene data show CDR1 as MNHEY and CDR2 as SMNVEV (reference sequence). Trimming pared 0 bases from V and 3 bases from J, leaving 5 bases between. The CDR3 region is CASSLSRANEKLFF. The DNA for the CDR3 is TGTGCCAGCAGTTTATCAAGAGCTAATGAAAAACTGTTTTTT.

The rearrangement uses TRBV7-2 and TRBJ1-1, with D unclear. CDR3 size: 14 residues. Germline lookup yields CDR1 SGHTA and CDR2 FQGNSA. V gave up 5 bases and J gave up 0 bases, with 10 bases separating them. The chain's CDR3 is CASSPSTLNTEAFF. The CDR3 DNA is TGTGCCAGCAGCCCGTCGACGTTGAACACTGAAGCTTTCTTT.

The chain recombines TRBV9 with TRBJ1-2; D perhaps matches TRBD1 (6 bases). This CDR3 comprises 18 residues. In germline, CDR1 is SGDLS, CDR2 YYNGEE. V lost 0 bases to trimming and J lost 8 bases, with 26 bases between them. The CDR3 coding sequence is TGTGCCAGCAGCGTAGGACGGGGGCGTTGGCCGCAGGAAGAAGGCTACACCTTC. Amino acid sequence: CASSVGRGRWPQEEGYTF.

The chain joins TRBV2 to TRBJ2-7; D gene uncertain. Germline CDR1 SNHLY, CDR2 FYNNEI. The CDR3 has 13 amino acids. V was clipped by 2 bases and J by 5 bases, with 10 bases between them. CDR3 nucleotide sequence: TGTGCCAGCAGTGAAAACGTTGGTAACGAGCAGTACTTC. Protein product: CASSENVGNEQYF.

For this clone: Other nucleotide sequences in the sample specify the same CDR3. The chain joins TRBV5-6 to TRBJ1-5; D gene ambiguous. Germline CDR1 is SGHDT and CDR2 is YYEEEE. The CDR3 runs to 15 residues. The V and J ends lost 2 bases and 0 bases respectively, with 9 bases between them. The CDR3 coding sequence is TGTGCCAGCAGCTTAACCGGGAATAGCAATCAGCCCCAGCATTTT. Its translation is CASSLTGNSNQPQHF. The complete variable domain, with remaining parts taken from reference TRBV5-6 and TRBJ1-5, reads DAGVTQSPTHLIKTRGQQVTLRCSPKSGHDTVSWYQQALGQGPQFIFQYYEEEERQRGNFPDRFSGHQFPNYSSELNVNALLLGDSALYLCASSLTGNSNQPQHFGDGTRLSIL.

The rearrangement links TRBV5-8 to TRBJ1-3; D remains ambiguous. The germline gives CDR1 SGHTS, CDR2 YDEGEE. Trimming stripped 4 bases from V and 0 bases from J, with 14 bases between. This CDR3 is 16 amino acids long. CDR3 DNA sequence: TGTGCCAGCAGCCTTGGTGGATTCTTCTCTGGAAACACCATATATTTT. This encodes CASSLGGFFSGNTIYF.

The genes are TRBV11-2 and TRBJ2-7; the match to TRBD1 covers 7 bases. The V gene's germline CDR1 is SGHAT and CDR2 FQNNGV. V lost 5 bases and J lost 0; bases outside the gene matches: 4. The CDR3 length is 14 residues. The CDR3 nucleotides are TGTGCCAGCAGCCTGGACAGGAACTCCTACGAGCAGTACTTC. Its translation is CASSLDRNSYEQYF.

This clone was found a few times. This sequence joins TRBV6-5 and TRBJ2-7; TRBD1 matches 10 bases. Trimming took 4 bases from V and 8 from J; bases not matched to a gene: 8. The CDR3 has 14 amino acids. Looked up from germline, CDR1 is MNHEY and CDR2 is SVGAGI. CDR3 in DNA: TGTGCCAGCAGTTCCGGGACAGGGGAAGGGAAGCAGTACTTC. Residues: CASSSGTGEGKQYF.

J is TRBJ2-7 and V is TRBV27, with D tentatively TRBD1 (6 bases). V lost 5 bases and J 5 bases, leaving 16 bases between the germline ends. The CDR3 has 14 amino acids. CDR1 is MNHEY, CDR2 SMNVEV, per germline (reference sequence). This CDR3 is CASSLFSGTNEQYF. CDR3 nucleotide sequence: TGTGCCAGCAGTCTATTTTCCGGGACAAACGAGCAGTACTTC.

This rearrangement joins TRBV15 to TRBJ1-4, with D possibly matching TRBD1 (6 bases). Between the trimmed V and J ends, which lost 2 bases and 8 bases, there was a span of 9 bases. This CDR3 comprises 13 residues. Germline V gives CDR1 LNHNV, CDR2 YYDKDF (reference sequence). CDR3 DNA sequence: TGTGCCACCAGCAGATCTGGACAGGAAAAACTGTTTTTT. This codes for CATSRSGQEKLFF.

This clone was observed a few times. V gene TRBV15 combines with J gene TRBJ1-2; no clear D gene. Deletions cut 0 bases from V and 3 bases from J, with 11 bases between. The CDR3 is 15 residues long. Germline V gene lookup returns CDR1 LNHNV and CDR2 YYDKDF (reference sequence). CDR3 sequence: CATSRDVRGDYGYTF. The CDR3 coding sequence is TGTGCCACCAGCAGAGATGTCCGGGGAGACTATGGCTACACCTTC. Using reference TRBV15 and TRBJ1-2 for the parts outside the CDR3, the full variable domain is DAMVIQNPRYQVTQFGKPVTLSCSQTLNHNVMYWYQQKSSQAPKLLFHYYDKDFNNEADTPDNFQSRRPNTSFCFLDIRSPGLGDTAMYLCATSRDVRGDYGYTFGSGTRLTVV.

This clone was recorded many times. The CDR3 loop reads CASSGRARADTQYF. The CDR3 nucleotides read TGTGCCAGCAGCGGGAGGGCCCGGGCAGATACGCAGTATTTT. The rearrangement joins TRBV13 to TRBJ2-3; 7 bases match TRBD2. The germline CDR1 and CDR2 sequences are PRHDT and FYEKMQ (reference sequence). Unmatched junction bases numbered 6, after V lost 5 bases and J lost 4 bases. The CDR3 is 14 amino acids.

The genes are TRBV6-5 and TRBJ1-2; 7 positions agree with TRBD1. Germline V gives CDR1 MNHEY, CDR2 SVGAGI. This CDR3 has 12 residues. V lost 8 bases to trimming and J lost 7 bases; unmatched junction nucleotides: 7. CDR3 loop: CASQTAGGGYTF. DNA of the CDR3: TGTGCCAGCCAAACGGCAGGGGGTGGCTACACCTTC.